These T cell receptor beta chains were read from a single sample in a study of blood T cell repertoires in COVID-19. Sequencing was performed with immunoSEQ multiplex PCR; in TCRdb, only in-frame clones are kept and a portion is missing. The sample consists of 250,000 or so clones, 70% to 90% of them appearing once. The specimen sequenced was PBMCs or T cells enriched from blood (not recorded which). These receptors were taken from a young man who had recovered from COVID-19. Each CDR3 is given with its conserved first and last residue. The D gene is left open where the match is weak. Size is omitted from some rows. Given values are once, few, many or a class for expanded clones.

v_gene	d_gene	abundance	j_gene	CDR3aa	CDR3nt
TRBV12-5	TRBD1	-	TRBJ1-6	CASGTGAYGYNSPLHF	TGTGCTAGTGGTACAGGGGCTTACGGTTATAATTCACCCCTCCACTTT
TRBV19	-	-	TRBJ2-5	CASGEYGQETQYF	TGTGCCAGTGGAGAGTACGGCCAAGAGACCCAGTACTTC
TRBV5-1	-	-	TRBJ1-1	CASGSRMNTEAFF	TGCGCCAGCGGATCTAGGATGAACACTGAAGCTTTCTTT
TRBV7-9	-	-	TRBJ1-2	CASSISGQIYGYTF	TGTGCCAGCAGCATCAGCGGACAGATCTATGGCTACACCTTC
TRBV7-7	TRBD1	-	TRBJ2-7	CASSHTPGQGPSSYEQYF	TGTGCCAGCAGTCACACTCCGGGACAGGGACCGAGCTCCTACGAGCAGTACTTC
TRBV6-1	-	-	TRBJ1-3	CASSARGEGRLSGNTIYF	TGTGCCAGCAGTGCCCGTGGTGAGGGCCGACTCTCTGGAAACACCATATATTTT
TRBV6-4	-	-	TRBJ2-2	CASSDSSRGKPYRNTGELFF	TGTGCCAGCAGTGACTCGTCTCGCGGGAAGCCGTACAGGAACACCGGGGAGCTGTTTTTT
TRBV5-1	-	-	TRBJ2-1	CASGGGANPYNEQFF	TGCGCCAGCGGTGGAGGGGCGAATCCTTACAATGAGCAGTTCTTC
TRBV13	TRBD2	-	TRBJ2-7	CASSTGLAVSYEQYF	TGTGCCAGCAGCACCGGACTAGCGGTTTCCTACGAGCAGTACTTC
TRBV2	-	-	TRBJ2-6	CASHPRGSGANVLTF	TGTGCCAGCCATCCCAGGGGTAGTGGGGCCAACGTCCTGACTTTC
TRBV5-4	-	once	TRBJ1-2	CASSLPSTAYGYTF	TGTGCCAGCAGCTTACCGTCGACAGCCTATGGCTACACCTTC
TRBV13	TRBD1	-	TRBJ1-6	CASSFTPGGGTNSPLHF	TGTGCCAGCAGCTTCACACCAGGGGGCGGGACGAATTCACCCCTCCACTTT
TRBV7-2	TRBD1	few	TRBJ2-7	CASSSRTGYYEQYF	TGTGCCAGCAGCTCCCGGACAGGGTACTACGAGCAGTACTTC
TRBV19	-	-	TRBJ1-1	CASSIFGGWNTEAFF	TGTGCCAGTAGTATCTTTGGGGGGTGGAACACTGAAGCTTTCTTT
TRBV19	-	-	TRBJ1-1	CASSIEGDTEAFF	TGTGCCAGTAGTATCGAGGGCGACACTGAAGCTTTCTTT
TRBV3-1/TRBV3-2	-	-	TRBJ2-7	CASSQQGSYEQYF	TGTGCCAGCAGCCAGCAGGGCTCCTACGAGCAGTACTTC
TRBV6-1	-	few	TRBJ1-6	CASSIVQTYNSPLHF	TGTGCCAGCAGCATCGTACAGACCTATAATTCACCCCTCCACTTT
TRBV7-2	-	-	TRBJ2-3	CASSPQGPISTDTQYF	TGTGCCAGCAGCCCCCAGGGTCCTATTAGCACAGATACGCAGTATTTT
TRBV7-3	-	-	TRBJ2-1	CASSLDSLNYNEQFF	TGTGCCAGCAGCCTCGACAGTTTAAACTACAATGAGCAGTTCTTC
TRBV6-5	-	-	TRBJ1-5	CASSYSMEGNQPQHF	TGTGCCAGCAGTTACTCTATGGAGGGCAATCAGCCCCAGCATTTT
TRBV7-8	TRBD2	-	TRBJ2-3	CASSLGGRQGLRLAGRTDTQYF	TGTGCCAGCAGCTTAGGGGGTAGACAAGGACTAAGACTAGCGGGGCGCACAGATACGCAGTATTTT
TRBV28	TRBD1	-	TRBJ1-2	CASSLDRGPYGYTF	TGTGCCAGCAGTTTAGACAGGGGACCTTATGGCTACACCTTC
TRBV6-5	-	-	TRBJ1-2	CASKESFNYGYTF	TGTGCCAGCAAGGAGAGCTTTAACTATGGCTACACCTTC